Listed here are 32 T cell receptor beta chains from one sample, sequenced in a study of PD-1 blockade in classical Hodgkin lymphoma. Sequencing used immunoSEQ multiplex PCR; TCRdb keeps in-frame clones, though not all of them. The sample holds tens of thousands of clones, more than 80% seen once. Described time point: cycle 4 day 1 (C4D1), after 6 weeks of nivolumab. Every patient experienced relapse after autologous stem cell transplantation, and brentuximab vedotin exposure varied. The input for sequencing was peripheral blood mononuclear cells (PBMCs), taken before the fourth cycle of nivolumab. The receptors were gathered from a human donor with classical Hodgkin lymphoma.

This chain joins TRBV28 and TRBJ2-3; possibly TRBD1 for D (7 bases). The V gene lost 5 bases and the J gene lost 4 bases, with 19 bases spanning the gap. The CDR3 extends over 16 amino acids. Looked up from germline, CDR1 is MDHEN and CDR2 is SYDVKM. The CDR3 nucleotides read TGTGCCAGCAGTCAGGGGGACTTCGTAGGGGCAGATACGCAGTATTTT. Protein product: CASSQGDFVGADTQYF.

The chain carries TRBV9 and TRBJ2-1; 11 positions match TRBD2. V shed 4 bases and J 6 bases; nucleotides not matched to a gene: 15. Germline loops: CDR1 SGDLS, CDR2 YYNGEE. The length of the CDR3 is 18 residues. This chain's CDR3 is CASSQGTTSGIPGNEQFF. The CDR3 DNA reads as TGTGCCAGCAGCCAGGGCACGACTAGCGGGATTCCTGGCAATGAGCAGTTCTTC.

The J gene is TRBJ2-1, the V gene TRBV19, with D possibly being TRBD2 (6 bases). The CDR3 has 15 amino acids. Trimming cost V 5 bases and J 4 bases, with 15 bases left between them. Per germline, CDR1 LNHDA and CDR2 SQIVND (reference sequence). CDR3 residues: CASSLAGSAYNEQFF. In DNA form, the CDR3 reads TGTGCCAGTAGTCTCGCGGGGTCCGCGTACAATGAGCAGTTCTTC.

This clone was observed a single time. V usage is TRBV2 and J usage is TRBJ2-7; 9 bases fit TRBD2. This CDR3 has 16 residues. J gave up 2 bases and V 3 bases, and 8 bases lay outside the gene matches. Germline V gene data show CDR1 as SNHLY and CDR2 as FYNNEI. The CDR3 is CASSEVGASGAYEQYF. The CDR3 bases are TGTGCCAGCAGTGAGGTAGGCGCTAGCGGGGCCTACGAGCAGTACTTC.

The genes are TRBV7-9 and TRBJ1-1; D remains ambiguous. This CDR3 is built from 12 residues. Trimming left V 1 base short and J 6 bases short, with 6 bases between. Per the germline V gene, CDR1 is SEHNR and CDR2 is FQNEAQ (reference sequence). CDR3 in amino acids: CASSLEFPEAFF. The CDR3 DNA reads TGTGCCAGCAGCTTAGAATTCCCTGAAGCTTTCTTT.

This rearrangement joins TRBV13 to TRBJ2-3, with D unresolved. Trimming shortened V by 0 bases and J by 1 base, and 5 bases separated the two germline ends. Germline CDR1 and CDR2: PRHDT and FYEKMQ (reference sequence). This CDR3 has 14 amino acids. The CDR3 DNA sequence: TGTGCCAGCAGCTTAGGGGACCGCACAGATACGCAGTATTTT. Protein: CASSLGDRTDTQYF.

CDR3: CASSHPGQTGELFF. The CDR3 bases are TGTGCCAGCAGCCACCCAGGGCAGACCGGGGAGCTGTTTTTT. The V and J genes are TRBV5-4 and TRBJ2-2, with D possibly matching TRBD1 (5 bases). The CDR3 runs 14 residues. V lost 4 bases and J lost 5, with 12 bases in between. Germline lookup yields CDR1 SGHNT and CDR2 YYREEE (reference sequence).

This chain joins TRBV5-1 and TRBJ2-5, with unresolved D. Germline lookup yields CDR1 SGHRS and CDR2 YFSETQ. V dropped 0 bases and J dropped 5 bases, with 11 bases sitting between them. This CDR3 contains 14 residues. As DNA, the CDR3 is TGCGCCAGCAGCTTGGGAGGTCGTAGGGAGACCCAGTACTTC. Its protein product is CASSLGGRRETQYF.

CDR3 amino acids: CASSSGTGVFEQFF. CDR3 nucleotides: TGTGCCAGCAGCTCCGGGACAGGGGTGTTTGAGCAGTTCTTC. The chain joins TRBV7-2 to TRBJ2-1; 10 bases are a match to TRBD1. Trimming at V came to 4 bases and at J to 9 bases, leaving 6 bases not matched to a gene. CDR1 and CDR2 (germline): SGHTA, FQGNSA. This CDR3 is 14 amino acids long. The whole variable domain, filled in from reference TRBV7-2 and TRBJ2-1, reads GAGVSQSPSNKVTEKGKDVELRCDPISGHTALYWYRQSLGQGLEFLIYFQGNSAPDKSGLPSDRFSAERTGGSVSTLTIQRTQQEDSAVYLCASSSGTGVFEQFFGPGTRLTVL.

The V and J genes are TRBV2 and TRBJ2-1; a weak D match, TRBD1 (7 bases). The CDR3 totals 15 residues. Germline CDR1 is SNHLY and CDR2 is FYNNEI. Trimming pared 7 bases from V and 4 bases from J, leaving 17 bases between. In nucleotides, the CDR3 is TGTGCCAGCAAATGGAGGGGGCCGGTATACAATGAGCAGTTCTTC. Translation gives CASKWRGPVYNEQFF.

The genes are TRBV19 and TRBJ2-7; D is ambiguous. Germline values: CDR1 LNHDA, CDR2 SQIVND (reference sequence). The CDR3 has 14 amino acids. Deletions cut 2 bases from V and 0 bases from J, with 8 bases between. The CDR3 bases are TGTGCCAGTAGTATAACTGGAGACTCCTACGAGCAGTACTTC. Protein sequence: CASSITGDSYEQYF.

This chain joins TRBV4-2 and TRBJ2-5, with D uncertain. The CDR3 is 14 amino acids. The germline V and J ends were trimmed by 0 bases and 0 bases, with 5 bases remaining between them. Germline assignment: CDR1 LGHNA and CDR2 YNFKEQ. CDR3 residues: CASSQEPYQETQYF. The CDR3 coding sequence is TGTGCCAGCAGCCAAGAACCCTACCAAGAGACCCAGTACTTC.

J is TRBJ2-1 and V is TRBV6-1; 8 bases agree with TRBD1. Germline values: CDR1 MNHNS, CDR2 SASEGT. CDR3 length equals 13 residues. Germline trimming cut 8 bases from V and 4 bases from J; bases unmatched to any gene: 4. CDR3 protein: CASQGALYNEQFF. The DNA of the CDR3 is TGTGCCAGCCAGGGGGCCCTGTACAATGAGCAGTTCTTC.

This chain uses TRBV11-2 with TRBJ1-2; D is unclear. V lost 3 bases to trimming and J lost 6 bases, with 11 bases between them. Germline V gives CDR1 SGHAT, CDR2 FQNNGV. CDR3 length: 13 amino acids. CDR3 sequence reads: CASSFKPKDGYTF. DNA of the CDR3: TGTGCCAGCAGCTTTAAGCCAAAGGATGGCTACACCTTC.

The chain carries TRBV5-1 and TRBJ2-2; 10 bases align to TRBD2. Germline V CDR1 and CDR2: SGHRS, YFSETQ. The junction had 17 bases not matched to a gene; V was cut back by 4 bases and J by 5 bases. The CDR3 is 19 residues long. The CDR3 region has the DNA TGCGCCAGCAGCGCCGGACTAGCGGTTATGTTGTATCGGACCGGGGAGCTGTTTTTT. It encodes CASSAGLAVMLYRTGELFF. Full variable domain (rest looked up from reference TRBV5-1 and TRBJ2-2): KAGVTQTPRYLIKTRGQQVTLSCSPISGHRSVSWYQQTPGQGLQFLFEYFSETQRNKGNFPGRFSGRQFSNSRSEMNVSTLELGDSALYLCASSAGLAVMLYRTGELFFGEGSRLTVL.

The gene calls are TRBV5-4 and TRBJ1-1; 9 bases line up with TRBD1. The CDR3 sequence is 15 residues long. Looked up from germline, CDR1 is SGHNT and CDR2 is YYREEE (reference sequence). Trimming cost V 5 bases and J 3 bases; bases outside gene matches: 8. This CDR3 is CASSYRQGGDTEAFF. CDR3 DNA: TGTGCCAGCAGTTATAGACAGGGGGGAGACACTGAAGCTTTCTTT.

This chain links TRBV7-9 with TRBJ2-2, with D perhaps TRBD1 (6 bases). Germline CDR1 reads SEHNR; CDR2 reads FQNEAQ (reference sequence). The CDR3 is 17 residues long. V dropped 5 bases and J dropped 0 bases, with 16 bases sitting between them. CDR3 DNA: TGTGCCAGCAGCCCTACAGGGAGACTTTCGAACACCGGGGAGCTGTTTTTT. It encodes CASSPTGRLSNTGELFF.

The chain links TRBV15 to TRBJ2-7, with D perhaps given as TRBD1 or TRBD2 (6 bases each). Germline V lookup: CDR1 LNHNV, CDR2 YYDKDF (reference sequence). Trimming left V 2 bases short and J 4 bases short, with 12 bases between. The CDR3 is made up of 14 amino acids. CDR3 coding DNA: TGTGCCACCAGCAGAATGGGGGGCTCTTACGAGCAGTACTTC. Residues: CATSRMGGSYEQYF.

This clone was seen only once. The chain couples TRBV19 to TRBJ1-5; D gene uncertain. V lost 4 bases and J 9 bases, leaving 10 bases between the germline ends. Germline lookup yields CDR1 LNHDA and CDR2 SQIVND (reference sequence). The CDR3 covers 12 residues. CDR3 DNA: TGTGCCAGTAGTACCCGTTCAGGGCCCCAGCATTTT. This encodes CASSTRSGPQHF. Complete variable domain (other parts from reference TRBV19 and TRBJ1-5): DGGITQSPKYLFRKEGQNVTLSCEQNLNHDAMYWYRQDPGQGLRLIYYSQIVNDFQKGDIAEGYSVSREKKESFPLTVTSAQKNPTAFYLCASSTRSGPQHFGDGTRLSIL.

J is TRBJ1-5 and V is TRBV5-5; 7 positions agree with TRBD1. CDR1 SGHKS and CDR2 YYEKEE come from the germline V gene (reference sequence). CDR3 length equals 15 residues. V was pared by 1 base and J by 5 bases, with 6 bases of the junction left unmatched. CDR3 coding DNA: TGTGCCAGCAGCTTGATAGGGACAGAGGATCAGCCCCAGCATTTT. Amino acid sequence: CASSLIGTEDQPQHF.

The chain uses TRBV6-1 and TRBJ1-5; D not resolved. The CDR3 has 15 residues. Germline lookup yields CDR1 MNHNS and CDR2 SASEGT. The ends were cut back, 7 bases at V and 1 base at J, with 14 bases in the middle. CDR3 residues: CASKIGLPSNQPQHF. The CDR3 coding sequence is TGTGCCAGCAAGATTGGGTTACCAAGCAATCAGCCCCAGCATTTT.

The DNA of the CDR3 is TGCGCCAGCAGCTTGTCCACAGCTAGATCCACCGGGGAGCTGTTTTTT. Its protein is CASSLSTARSTGELFF. V gene TRBV5-1 combines with J gene TRBJ2-2; D ambiguous. V lost 1 base to trimming and J lost 4 bases, with 14 bases between them. Germline V gene data show CDR1 as SGHRS and CDR2 as YFSETQ. This CDR3 spans 16 amino acids.

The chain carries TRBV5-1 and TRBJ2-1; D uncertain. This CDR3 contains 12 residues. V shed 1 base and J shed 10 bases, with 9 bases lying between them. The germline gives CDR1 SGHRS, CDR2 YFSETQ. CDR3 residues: CASSLSLREQFF. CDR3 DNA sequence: TGCGCCAGCAGCTTGTCTTTAAGGGAGCAGTTCTTC.

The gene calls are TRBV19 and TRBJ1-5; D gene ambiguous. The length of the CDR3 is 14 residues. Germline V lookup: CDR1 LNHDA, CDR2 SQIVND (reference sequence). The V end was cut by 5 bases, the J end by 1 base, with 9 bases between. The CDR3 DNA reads TGTGCCAGTAGTGTGGGTACCAGCAATCAGCCCCAGCATTTT. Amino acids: CASSVGTSNQPQHF.

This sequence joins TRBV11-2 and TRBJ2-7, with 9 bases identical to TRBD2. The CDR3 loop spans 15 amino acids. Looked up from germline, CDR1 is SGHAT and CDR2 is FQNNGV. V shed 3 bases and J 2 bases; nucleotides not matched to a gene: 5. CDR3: CASSFRLAATYEQYF. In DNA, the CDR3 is TGTGCCAGCAGCTTTCGACTAGCGGCCACCTACGAGCAGTACTTC.

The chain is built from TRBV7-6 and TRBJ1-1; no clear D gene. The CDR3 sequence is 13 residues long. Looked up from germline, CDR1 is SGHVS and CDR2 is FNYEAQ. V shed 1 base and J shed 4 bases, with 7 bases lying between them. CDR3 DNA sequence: TGTGCCAGCAGCTTAGGGCAGGCCACTGAAGCTTTCTTT. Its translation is CASSLGQATEAFF.

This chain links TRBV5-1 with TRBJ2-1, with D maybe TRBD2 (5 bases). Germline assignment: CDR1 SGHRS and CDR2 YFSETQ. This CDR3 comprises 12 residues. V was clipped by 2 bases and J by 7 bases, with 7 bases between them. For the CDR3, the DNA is TGCGCCAGCAGCTTACTAGGGAATGAGCAGTTCTTC. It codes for CASSLLGNEQFF.

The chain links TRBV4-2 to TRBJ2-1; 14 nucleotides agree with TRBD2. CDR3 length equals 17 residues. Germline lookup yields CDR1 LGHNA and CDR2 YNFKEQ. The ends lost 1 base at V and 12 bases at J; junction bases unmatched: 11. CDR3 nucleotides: TGTGCCAGCAGCCAAGTACCGGGACTAGCGGGAGTCATAAGGCAGTTCTTC. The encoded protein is CASSQVPGLAGVIRQFF.

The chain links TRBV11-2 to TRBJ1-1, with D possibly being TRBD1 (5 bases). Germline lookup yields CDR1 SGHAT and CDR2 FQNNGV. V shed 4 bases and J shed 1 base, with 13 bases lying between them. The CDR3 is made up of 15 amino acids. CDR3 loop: CASSSQRGGNTEAFF. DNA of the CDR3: TGTGCCAGCAGCTCCCAGCGGGGGGGGAACACTGAAGCTTTCTTT.

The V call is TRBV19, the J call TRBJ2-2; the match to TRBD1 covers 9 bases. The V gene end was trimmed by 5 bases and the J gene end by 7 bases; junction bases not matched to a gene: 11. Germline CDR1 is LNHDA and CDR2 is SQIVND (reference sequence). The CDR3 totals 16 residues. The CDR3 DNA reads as TGTGCCAGTAGTCTTGCATGGACAGGGGCGTACGGGGAGCTGTTTTTT. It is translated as CASSLAWTGAYGELFF.

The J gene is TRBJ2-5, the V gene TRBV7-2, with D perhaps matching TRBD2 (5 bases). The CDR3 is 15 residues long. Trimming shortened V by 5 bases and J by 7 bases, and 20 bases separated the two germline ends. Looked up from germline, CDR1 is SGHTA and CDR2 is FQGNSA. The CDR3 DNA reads TGTGCCAGCAGCCCTGAGGGTCCTGGAAGATGGACCCAGTACTTC. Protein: CASSPEGPGRWTQYF. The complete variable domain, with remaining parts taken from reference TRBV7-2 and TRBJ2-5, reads GAGVSQSPSNKVTEKGKDVELRCDPISGHTALYWYRQSLGQGLEFLIYFQGNSAPDKSGLPSDRFSAERTGGSVSTLTIQRTQQEDSAVYLCASSPEGPGRWTQYFGPGTRLLVL.

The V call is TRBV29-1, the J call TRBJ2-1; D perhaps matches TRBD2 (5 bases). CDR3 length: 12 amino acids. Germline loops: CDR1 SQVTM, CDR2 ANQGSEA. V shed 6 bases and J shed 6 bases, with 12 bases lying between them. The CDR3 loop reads CSVRPGTNEQFF. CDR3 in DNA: TGCAGCGTGAGACCGGGAACCAATGAGCAGTTCTTC.